This TCR beta chain was identified during a study of CD8 T cells in ankylosing spondylitis. General observations from the study: Several highly homologous variants formed a TCR beta motif that appeared characteristic of ankylosing spondylitis blood. Researchers reportedly found disease-linked clones significantly enriched in matched ankylosing spondylitis synovial fluid. Several of the motif variants were reported before in synovial fluid and blood from reactive arthritis.

About this clonotype itself: The target antigen is unknown.

Quantitative 5'-RACE with molecular barcodes was used to make the TCR beta libraries. TCRdb independently ran MiXCR on the 5' RACE reads; one entry per CDR3 protein. The sample records about 330,000 distinct CDR3 sequences, around 8% being singletons. Per the germline V gene, CDR1 is SNHLY and CDR2 is FYNNEI. This CDR3 spans 16 amino acids. The ends were cut back, 4 bases at V and 2 bases at J, with 18 bases in the middle. The gene calls are TRBV2 and TRBJ2-7; D is perhaps TRBD2 (6 bases). Sequenced sample: blood, either unsorted or a sorted T cell fraction (not recorded which). The sequence was obtained from a male donor with ankylosing spondylitis. CDR3 region: CASSGGTRREPYEQYF. The CDR3 nucleotides read TGTGCCAGCAGTGGCGGGACCCGCAGAGAGCCCTACGAGCAGTACTTC.